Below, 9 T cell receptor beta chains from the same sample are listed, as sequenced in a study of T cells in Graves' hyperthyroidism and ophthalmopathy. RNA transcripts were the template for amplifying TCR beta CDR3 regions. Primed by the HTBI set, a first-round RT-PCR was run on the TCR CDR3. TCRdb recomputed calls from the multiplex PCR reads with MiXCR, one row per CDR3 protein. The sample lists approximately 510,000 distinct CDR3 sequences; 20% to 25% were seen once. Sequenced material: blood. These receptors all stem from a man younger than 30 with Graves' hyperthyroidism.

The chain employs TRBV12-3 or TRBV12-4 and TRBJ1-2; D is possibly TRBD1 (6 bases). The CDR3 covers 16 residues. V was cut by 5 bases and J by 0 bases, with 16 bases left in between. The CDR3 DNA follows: TGTGCCAGCAGTCTGACCGGCCGGGGGCCTAACTATGGCTACACCTTC. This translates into CASSLTGRGPNYGYTF.

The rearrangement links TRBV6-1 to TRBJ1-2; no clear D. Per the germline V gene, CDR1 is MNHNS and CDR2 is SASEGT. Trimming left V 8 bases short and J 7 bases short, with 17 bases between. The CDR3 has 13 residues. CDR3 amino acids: CASGHQKSSGYTF. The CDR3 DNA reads TGTGCCAGCGGTCATCAGAAAAGTTCTGGCTACACCTTC.

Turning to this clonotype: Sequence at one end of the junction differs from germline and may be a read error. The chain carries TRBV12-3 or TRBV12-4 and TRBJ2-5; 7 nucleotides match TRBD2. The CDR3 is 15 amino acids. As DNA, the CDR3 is TGTGCCAGCACCCCTCGTTTAGGGGCGGGAGAGATCCAGTACTTC. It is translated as CASTPRLGAGEIQYF.

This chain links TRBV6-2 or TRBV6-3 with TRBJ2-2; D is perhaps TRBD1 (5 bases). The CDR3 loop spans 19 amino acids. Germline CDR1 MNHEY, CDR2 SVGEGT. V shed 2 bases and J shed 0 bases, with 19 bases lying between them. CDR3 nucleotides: TGTGCCAGCAGTTACCGGTTGAGTTCAGGGATCGCGAACACCGGGGAGCTGTTTTTT. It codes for CASSYRLSSGIANTGELFF.

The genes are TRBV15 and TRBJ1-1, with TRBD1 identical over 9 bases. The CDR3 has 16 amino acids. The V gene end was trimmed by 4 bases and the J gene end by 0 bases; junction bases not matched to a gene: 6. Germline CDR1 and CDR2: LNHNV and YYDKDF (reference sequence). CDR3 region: CATSNPGQGLNTEAFF. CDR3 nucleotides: TGTGCCACCAGCAATCCGGGACAGGGATTGAACACTGAAGCTTTCTTT.

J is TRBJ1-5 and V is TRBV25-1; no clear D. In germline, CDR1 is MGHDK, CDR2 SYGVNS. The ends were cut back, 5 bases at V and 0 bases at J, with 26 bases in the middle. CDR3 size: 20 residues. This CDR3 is CASSPGVGASSLSSNQPQHF. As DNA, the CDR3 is TGTGCCAGCAGTCCCGGGGTAGGCGCCTCATCGTTATCTAGCAATCAGCCCCAGCATTTT.

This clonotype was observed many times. The CDR3 reads CSAREDLNTEAFF. DNA for the CDR3: TGCAGTGCTAGAGAGGATCTAAACACTGAAGCTTTCTTT. The gene calls are TRBV20-1 and TRBJ1-1; D is undetermined. Trimming took 0 bases from V and 2 from J, leaving 7 bases between them. Germline V gene data show CDR1 as DFQATT and CDR2 as SNEGSKA (reference sequence). CDR3 size: 13 residues.

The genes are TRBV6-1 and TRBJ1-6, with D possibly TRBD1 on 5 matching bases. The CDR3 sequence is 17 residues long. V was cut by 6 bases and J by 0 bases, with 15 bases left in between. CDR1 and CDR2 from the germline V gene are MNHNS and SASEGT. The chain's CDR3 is CASSHGAGPSYNSPLHF. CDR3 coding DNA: TGTGCCAGCAGCCACGGGGCAGGGCCCTCCTATAATTCACCCCTCCACTTT.

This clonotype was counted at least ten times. The CDR3 coding sequence is TGTGCCAGCAGTTCCCTCGGCGCCTACGAGCAGTACTTC. Translated, it gives CASSSLGAYEQYF. The V call is TRBV28, the J call TRBJ2-7; D unresolved. V dropped 4 bases and J dropped 2 bases, with 9 bases sitting between them. This CDR3 spans 13 amino acids. Germline CDR1 is MDHEN and CDR2 is SYDVKM. Supplemented by reference TRBV28 and TRBJ2-7, the full variable domain reads DVKVTQSSRYLVKRTGEKVFLECVQDMDHENMFWYRQDPGLGLRLIYFSYDVKMKEKGDIPEGYSVSREKKERFSLILESASTNQTSMYLCASSSLGAYEQYFGPGTRLTVT.